This T cell receptor (beta chain) stems from a study of blood T cell repertoires in COVID-19 (dated by TCRdb to 2020 to 2021). Context from the whole study: Collaborator samples came from the United States, Italy and Spain and covered acute and convalescent phases of COVID-19. The repertoires were released in a freely available public database intended as a resource for research on the immune response to SARS-CoV-2. Samples were obtained from the ongoing ImmuneRACE study (first 160 participants) and from 1,000 to 1,500 subjects provided by 6 global collaborators. Subjects who had been exposed to COVID-19, were actively infected with it, or had recovered from it provided the deeply sampled blood TCRbeta repertoires that made up the dataset. Where available, HLA class I and class II types were obtained from metadata supplied by the sample provider rather than from assay-based typing. The material from the prospective study consisted of cDNA or gDNA derived from T cells, B-cell-depleted T cells, or PBMCs. A de-identified subject ID, COVID-19 status, age in years and sex were almost always included in the sample metadata.

TCRbeta CDR3 regions were amplified from genomic DNA using the immunoSEQ Assay, a bias-controlled multiplex PCR. The source study handled its data this way. Nucleated cell counts per sample were estimated from amplification of reference gene primers within the assay. To quantify the absolute abundance of each unique TCRbeta CDR3 rearrangement, sequence reads were collapsed and filtered. For each sample, productive Simpson clonality was calculated as the square root of Simpson's diversity index across productive rearrangements. TCRdb holds this immuneACCESS table with in-frame rearrangements only. Some clones are missing; in checked studies, unresolved V genes explain under half, and the rest has no known cause. V, J and clone size are taken as reported in that table, and D and trimming were inferred from the DNA itself. Counted in this sample were about 94,000 clones; about four fifths of them appeared once. The ten largest clonotypes hold under 20% of the sample.

Whole blood was collected in K2EDTA tubes by collaborating institutions according to the institutions' own protocols. For TCRbeta analysis, collaborators shipped samples in one of three forms: frozen whole blood, isolated PBMCs, or DNA extracted from either of those sample types. General study outcomes and caveats: How much clinical and demographic metadata was included differed by source and by participant, and the metadata was provided uncurated.

Trimming costs V 5 bases and J 3 bases, and their ends lie 23 bases apart. The CDR3, from cysteine to phenylalanine, totals 17 residues. Only the CDR3 region is kept as DNA, spanning 51 bases read in frame from base 1. For CDR1 and CDR2, the germline V gene lists SGHVS and FQNEAQ. For this clone: The antigen it recognizes is unknown. No much larger clonotype is one base removed from it; base qualities were not supplied.

The sequenced material came from peripheral blood. The chain links TRBV7-8 with TRBJ2-7; the D region possibly corresponds to TRBD2 (6 bases align). This receptor was obtained from a human donor in a cohort sampled during active COVID-19. The CDR3 protein is CASSVHLPGSLYYEQYF. The nucleotides are TGTGCCAGCAGCGTTCATTTACCCGGGAGTCTCTACTACGAGCAGTACTTC.